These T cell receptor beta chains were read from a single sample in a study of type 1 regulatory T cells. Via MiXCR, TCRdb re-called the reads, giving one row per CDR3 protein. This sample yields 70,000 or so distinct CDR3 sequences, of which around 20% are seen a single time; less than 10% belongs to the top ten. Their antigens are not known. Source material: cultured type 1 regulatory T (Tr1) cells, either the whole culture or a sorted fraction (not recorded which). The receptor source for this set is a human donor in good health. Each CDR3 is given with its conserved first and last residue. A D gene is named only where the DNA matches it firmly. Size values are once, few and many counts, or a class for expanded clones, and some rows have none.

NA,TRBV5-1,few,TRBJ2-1,CASSSFGGNEQFF,TGCGCCAGCAGCTCTTTTGGAGGGAATGAGCAGTTCTTC
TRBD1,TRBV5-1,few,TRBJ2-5,CASSRDRGRETQYF,TGCGCCAGCAGCCGGGACAGGGGGCGAGAGACCCAGTACTTC
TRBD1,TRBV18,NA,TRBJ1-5,CASSYEGQNNQPQHF,TGTGCCAGCTCATACGAGGGACAGAACAATCAGCCCCAGCATTTT
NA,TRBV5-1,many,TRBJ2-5,CASSGAQQETQYF,TGCGCCAGCAGCGGGGCTCAGCAAGAGACCCAGTACTTC
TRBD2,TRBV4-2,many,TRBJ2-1,CASSQGRGIAGESEQFF,TGTGCCAGCAGCCAAGGTCGGGGCATAGCGGGAGAAAGTGAGCAGTTCTTC
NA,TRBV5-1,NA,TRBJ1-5,CASSLGGGVQPQHF,TGCGCCAGCAGCTTGGGCGGCGGGGTACAGCCCCAGCATTTT
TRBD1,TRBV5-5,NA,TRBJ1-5,CASSLNPGQGNQPQHF,TGTGCCAGCAGCTTGAACCCGGGACAGGGCAATCAGCCCCAGCATTTT
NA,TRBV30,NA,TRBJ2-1,CASIGGSSYNEQFF,TGTGCCTCGATCGGCGGAAGCTCCTACAATGAGCAGTTCTTC
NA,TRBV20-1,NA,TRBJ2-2,CSATKDQSNTGELFF,TGCAGTGCTACAAAAGACCAATCTAACACCGGGGAGCTGTTTTTT
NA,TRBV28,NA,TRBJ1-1,CASSINRANTEAFF,TGTGCCAGCAGTATTAACAGGGCTAACACTGAAGCTTTCTTT
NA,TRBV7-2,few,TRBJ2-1,CASSLGRRNEQFF,TGTGCCAGCAGTCTTGGACGGCGCAATGAGCAGTTCTTC
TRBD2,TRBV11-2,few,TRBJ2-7,CASSLVFGTSDPYEQYF,TGTGCCAGCAGCTTAGTTTTCGGAACTAGCGATCCCTACGAGCAGTACTTC
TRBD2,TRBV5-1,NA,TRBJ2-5,CASSPLGASGWETQYF,TGCGCCAGCAGCCCGTTGGGGGCTAGCGGGTGGGAGACCCAGTACTTC
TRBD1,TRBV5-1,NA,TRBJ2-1,CASSSRTGQNNEQFF,TGCGCCAGCAGCTCAAGGACAGGGCAGAACAATGAGCAGTTCTTC
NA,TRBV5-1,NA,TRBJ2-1,CASSLDIGNEQFF,TGCGCCAGCAGCTTGGACATTGGTAATGAGCAGTTCTTC
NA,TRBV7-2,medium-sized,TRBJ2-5,CASSQLETQYF,TGTGCCAGCAGCCAGCTAGAGACCCAGTACTTC
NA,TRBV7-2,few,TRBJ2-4,CASSLGGVAKNIQYF,TGTGCCAGCAGCCTAGGGGGGGTAGCCAAAAACATTCAGTACTTC
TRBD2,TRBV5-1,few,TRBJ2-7,CASSISLAGGGYEQYF,TGCGCCAGCAGCATCTCACTAGCGGGAGGGGGTTACGAGCAGTACTTC
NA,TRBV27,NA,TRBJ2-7,CASRDWSSYEQYF,TGTGCCAGCAGGGACTGGAGCTCCTACGAGCAGTACTTC
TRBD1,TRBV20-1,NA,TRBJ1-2,CSASGDRVSYGYTF,TGCAGTGCTAGTGGGGACAGGGTTAGCTATGGCTACACCTTC
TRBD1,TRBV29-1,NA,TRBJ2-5,CSVDVAGTGQETQYF,TGCAGCGTTGATGTGGCCGGGACAGGGCAGGAGACCCAGTACTTC
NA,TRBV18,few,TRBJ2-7,CASSPRGSFYEQYF,TGTGCCAGCTCACCTCGCGGCTCTTTTTACGAGCAGTACTTC
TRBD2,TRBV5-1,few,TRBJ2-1,CASSAGLAGANNEQFF,TGCGCCAGCAGCGCCGGACTAGCGGGAGCGAACAATGAGCAGTTCTTC
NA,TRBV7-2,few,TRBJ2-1,CASSLGGPGTPAFNEQFF,TGTGCCAGCAGCTTAGGGGGCCCCGGGACTCCAGCATTCAATGAGCAGTTCTTC
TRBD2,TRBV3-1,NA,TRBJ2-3,CASSQTTSPPGDTQYF,TGTGCCAGCAGCCAAACGACTAGCCCTCCGGGAGATACGCAGTATTTT
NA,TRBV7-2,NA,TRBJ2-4,CASGLALESIQYF,TGTGCCAGCGGCTTAGCGCTCGAGAGCATTCAGTACTTC
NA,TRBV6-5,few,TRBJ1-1,CASSSRGLNTEAFF,TGTGCCAGCAGTTCGCGGGGCCTGAACACTGAAGCTTTCTTT
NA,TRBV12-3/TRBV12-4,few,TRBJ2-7,CASSPDLGSFYEQYF,TGTGCCAGCAGCCCTGACCTGGGATCCTTCTACGAGCAGTACTTC
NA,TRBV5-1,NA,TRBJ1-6,CASSLRGANNSPLHF,TGCGCCAGCAGCTTGCGGGGGGCAAATAATTCACCCCTCCACTTT
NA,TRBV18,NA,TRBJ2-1,CASSPQGPIYNEQFF,TGTGCCAGCTCACCACAGGGCCCGATCTACAATGAGCAGTTCTTC
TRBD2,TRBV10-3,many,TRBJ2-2,CAIKMAGGSGELFF,TGTGCCATCAAGATGGCGGGAGGGAGCGGGGAGCTGTTTTTT
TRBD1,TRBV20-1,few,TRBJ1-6,CSARTGVRSPLHF,TGCAGTGCTAGGACAGGGGTAAGGTCACCCCTCCACTTT
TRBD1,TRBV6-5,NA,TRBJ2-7,CASSYQTGTGSHSYEQYF,TGTGCCAGCAGTTACCAAACCGGGACAGGGTCCCACTCCTACGAGCAGTACTTC
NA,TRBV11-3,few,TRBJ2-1,CASSLNGGREQFF,TGTGCCAGCAGCTTAAATGGGGGTCGGGAGCAGTTCTTC
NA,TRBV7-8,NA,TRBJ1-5,CASSARQGQPQHF,TGTGCCAGCAGCGCACGGCAGGGGCAGCCCCAGCATTTT
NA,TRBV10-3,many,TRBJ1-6,CAISSQGNSPLHF,TGTGCCATCAGTTCTCAGGGAAATTCACCCCTCCACTTT
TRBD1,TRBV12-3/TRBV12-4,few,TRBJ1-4,CASSFRGQGNEKLFF,TGTGCCAGCAGTTTTAGGGGACAGGGGAATGAAAAACTGTTTTTT
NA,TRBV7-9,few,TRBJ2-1,CASSPRGSSYNEQFF,TGTGCCAGCAGCCCCCGGGGGAGCTCCTACAATGAGCAGTTCTTC
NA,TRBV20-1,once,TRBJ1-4,CSARGEDNEKPFF,TGCAGTGCTAGGGGGGAAGATAATGAAAAACCGTTTTTT
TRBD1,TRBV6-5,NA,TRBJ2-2,CASSNRGIGELFF,TGTGCCAGCAGCAACAGGGGCATCGGGGAGCTGTTTTTT
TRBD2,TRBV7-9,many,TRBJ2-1,CASSLARASGALYNEQFF,TGTGCCAGCAGCTTAGCGAGGGCTAGCGGGGCCCTTTACAATGAGCAGTTCTTC